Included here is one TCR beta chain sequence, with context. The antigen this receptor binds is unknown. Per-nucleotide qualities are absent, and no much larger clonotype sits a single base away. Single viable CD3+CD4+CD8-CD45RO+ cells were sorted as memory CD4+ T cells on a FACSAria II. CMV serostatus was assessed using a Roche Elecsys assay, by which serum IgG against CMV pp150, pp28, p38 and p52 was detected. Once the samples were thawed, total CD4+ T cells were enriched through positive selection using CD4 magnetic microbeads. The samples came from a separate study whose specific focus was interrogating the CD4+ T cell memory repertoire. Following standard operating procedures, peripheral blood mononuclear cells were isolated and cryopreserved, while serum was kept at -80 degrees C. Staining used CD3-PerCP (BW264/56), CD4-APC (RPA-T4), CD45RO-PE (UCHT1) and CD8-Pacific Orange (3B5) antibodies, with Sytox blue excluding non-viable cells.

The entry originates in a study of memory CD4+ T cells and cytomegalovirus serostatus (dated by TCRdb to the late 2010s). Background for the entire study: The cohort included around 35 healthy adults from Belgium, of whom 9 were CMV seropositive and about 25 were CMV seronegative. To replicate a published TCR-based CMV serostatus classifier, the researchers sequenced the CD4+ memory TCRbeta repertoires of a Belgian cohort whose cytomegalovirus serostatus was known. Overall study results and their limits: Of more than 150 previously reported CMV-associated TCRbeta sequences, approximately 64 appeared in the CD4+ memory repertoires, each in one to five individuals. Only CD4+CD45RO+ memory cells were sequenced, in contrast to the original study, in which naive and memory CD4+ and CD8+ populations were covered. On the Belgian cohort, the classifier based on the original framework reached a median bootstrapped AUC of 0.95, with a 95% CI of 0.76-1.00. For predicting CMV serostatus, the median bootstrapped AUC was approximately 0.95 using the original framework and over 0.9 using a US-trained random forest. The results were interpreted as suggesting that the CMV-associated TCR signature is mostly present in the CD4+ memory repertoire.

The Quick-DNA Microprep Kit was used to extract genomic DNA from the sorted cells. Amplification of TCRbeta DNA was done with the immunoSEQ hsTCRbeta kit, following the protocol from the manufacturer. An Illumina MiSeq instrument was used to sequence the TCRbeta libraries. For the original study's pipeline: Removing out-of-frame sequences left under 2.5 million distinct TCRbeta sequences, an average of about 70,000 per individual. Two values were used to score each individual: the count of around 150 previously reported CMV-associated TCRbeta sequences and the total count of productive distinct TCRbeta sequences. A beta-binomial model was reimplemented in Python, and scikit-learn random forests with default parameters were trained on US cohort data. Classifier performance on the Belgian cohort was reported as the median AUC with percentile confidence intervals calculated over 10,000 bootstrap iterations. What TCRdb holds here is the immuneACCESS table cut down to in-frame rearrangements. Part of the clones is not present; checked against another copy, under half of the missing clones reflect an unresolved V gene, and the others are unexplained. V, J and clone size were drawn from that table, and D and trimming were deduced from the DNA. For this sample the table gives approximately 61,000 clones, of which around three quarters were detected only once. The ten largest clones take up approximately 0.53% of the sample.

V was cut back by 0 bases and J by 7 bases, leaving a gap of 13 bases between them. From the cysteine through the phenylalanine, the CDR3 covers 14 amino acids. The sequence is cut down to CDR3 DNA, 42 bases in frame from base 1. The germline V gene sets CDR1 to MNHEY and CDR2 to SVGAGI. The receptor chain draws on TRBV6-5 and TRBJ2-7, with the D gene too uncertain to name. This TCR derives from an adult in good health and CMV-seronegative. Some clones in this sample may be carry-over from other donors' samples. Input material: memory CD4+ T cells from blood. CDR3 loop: CASSYSFSFGEQYF. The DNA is TGTGCCAGCAGTTACTCGTTTAGTTTCGGGGAGCAGTACTTC.